The 16 T cell receptor beta chains below all came from one sample that was sequenced in a study of control samples from healthy donors and cancer patients. Repertoires were generated with immunoSEQ multiplex PCR, while TCRdb's copy carries only in-frame clones and drops some. Of approximately 70,000 clones detected, approximately 86% appear once; the ten largest clones hold about a sixth. The sequencing input was blood. The receptors were sampled from a man aged 55 to 69 in good health.

This rearrangement joins TRBV6-2 or TRBV6-3 to TRBJ1-1; no definite D call. The V end lost 3 bases, the J end lost 7 bases, and 9 bases lay between the germline ends. The CDR3 has 12 residues. Germline assignment: CDR1 MNHEY and CDR2 SVGEGT. Here the CDR3 reads CASSYVGGEAFF. The CDR3 DNA reads as TGTGCCAGCAGTTATGTAGGTGGTGAAGCTTTCTTT.

CDR3: CASSQDTTAQETQYF. The CDR3 nucleotides are TGCGCCAGCAGCCAAGATACGACGGCACAAGAGACCCAGTACTTC. The chain joins TRBV4-1 to TRBJ2-5; D call uncertain. The CDR3 is 15 residues long. Trimming removed 0 bases from V and 2 bases from J, with 10 bases in between. Germline CDR1 is MGHRA and CDR2 is YSYEKL.

This clone was recorded once. The rearrangement links TRBV24-1 to TRBJ2-7, with D tentatively TRBD2 (6 bases). V was shortened by 3 bases and J by 2 bases, with 16 bases between the two germline ends. The CDR3 extends over 16 amino acids. The germline V gene encodes CDR1 KGHDR and CDR2 SFDVKD. The CDR3 loop reads CATSDPRGGGTYEQYF. The CDR3 DNA sequence: TGTGCCACCAGTGATCCCCGTGGTGGGGGGACCTACGAGCAGTACTTC.

A remark on this clone: Other DNA variants within this sample encode the same CDR3. The V call is TRBV20-1, the J call TRBJ1-1; D is uncertain. This CDR3 is built from 11 residues. Germline V gene data show CDR1 as DFQATT and CDR2 as SNEGSKA (reference sequence). V gave up 6 bases and J gave up 1 base, with 6 bases separating them. The CDR3 here is CSARQNTEAFF. CDR3 coding DNA: TGCAGTGCCAGACAGAACACTGAAGCTTTCTTT.

This clone has ten or more counts. The genes are TRBV25-1 and TRBJ1-3; D remains ambiguous. Between the trimmed V and J ends, which lost 3 bases and 2 bases, there was a span of 5 bases. The CDR3 is 13 residues long. The germline V gene has CDR1 MGHDK and CDR2 SYGVNS. This CDR3 reads CASSENPGNTIYF. CDR3 bases: TGTGCCAGCAGTGAGAACCCTGGAAACACCATATATTTT.

The chain couples TRBV21-1 to TRBJ2-2; whether TRBD2, the table's D call, matches the DNA was not checked. TRBV21-1 is a known pseudogene. The length of the CDR3 is 14 residues. CDR3 amino acids: CASSKGLQYRGAVF. Here the CDR3 DNA reads TGTGCCAGCAGCAAAGGCCTACAGTACCGGGGAGCTGTTTTT.

The chain combines TRBV6-5 with TRBJ1-1, with TRBD1 identical over 8 bases. V trimming: 4 bases; J trimming: 7 bases; junction bases outside the gene matches: 8. Germline loops: CDR1 MNHEY, CDR2 SVGAGI. The CDR3 loop spans 14 amino acids. The CDR3 DNA is TGTGCCAGCAGTTCCACAGGGGGAGGGAGTGAAGCTTTCTTT. Protein: CASSSTGGGSEAFF.

V usage is TRBV6-2 or TRBV6-3 and J usage is TRBJ2-7, with a tentative D call TRBD1 (6 bases). The germline V and J ends were trimmed by 2 bases and 3 bases, with 14 bases remaining between them. The CDR3 covers 15 residues. The germline CDR1 and CDR2 sequences are MNHEY and SVGEGT. CDR3 protein: CASSYGPGESYEQYF. DNA for the CDR3: TGTGCCAGCAGTTACGGGCCAGGGGAAAGCTACGAGCAGTACTTC.

The V and J genes are TRBV18 and TRBJ2-2; 9 nucleotides align to TRBD2. CDR3 size: 16 residues. CDR1 and CDR2 from the germline V gene are KGHSH and LQKENI. With V trimmed by 3 bases and J by 5 bases, 7 bases remained unmatched. Here the CDR3 reads CASSPQTSGGTGELFF. The CDR3 nucleotides are TGTGCCAGCTCACCGCAGACTAGCGGAGGAACCGGGGAGCTGTTTTTT.

This sequence joins TRBV10-2 and TRBJ2-7, with 9 bases identical to TRBD1. CDR1 and CDR2 (germline): WSHSY, SAAADI. This CDR3 is built from 15 residues. Trimming took 2 bases from V and 3 from J; bases not matched to a gene: 5. This chain's CDR3 is CASSEPNRGLYEQYF. The CDR3 region has the DNA TGCGCCAGCAGTGAGCCGAACAGGGGGCTCTACGAGCAGTACTTC.

The chain couples TRBV5-5 to TRBJ2-7; 7 bases map to TRBD1. Germline lookup yields CDR1 SGHKS and CDR2 YYEKEE (reference sequence). J lost 4 bases, V lost 1 base, and 5 bases had no gene match. CDR3 length: 14 residues. The CDR3 region is CASSLSVQGYEQYF. The CDR3 DNA is TGTGCCAGCAGCTTGTCCGTACAGGGGTACGAGCAGTACTTC.

The rearrangement joins TRBV7-8 to TRBJ1-5; the match to TRBD1 covers 12 bases. V lost 3 bases to trimming and J lost 6 bases; unmatched junction nucleotides: 3. The CDR3 covers 15 residues. Looked up from germline, CDR1 is SGHVS and CDR2 is FQNEAQ. CDR3: CASSLGQGAGQPQHF. Written as DNA, the CDR3 is TGTGCCAGCAGCTTGGGACAGGGGGCGGGTCAGCCCCAGCATTTT.

This chain connects TRBV7-9 to TRBJ2-1; 9 bases line up with TRBD2. The CDR3 runs 17 residues. Germline CDR1 and CDR2: SEHNR and FQNEAQ (reference sequence). Losses at the gene ends were 2 bases for V and 1 base for J; bases not matched to a gene: 6. CDR3 in amino acids: CASSLKREDWSYNEQFF. DNA for the CDR3: TGTGCCAGCAGCTTAAAGCGGGAGGATTGGTCCTACAATGAGCAGTTCTTC. Using reference TRBV7-9 and TRBJ2-1 for the parts outside the CDR3, the full variable domain is DTGVSQNPRHKITKRGQNVTFRCDPISEHNRLYWYRQTLGQGPEFLTYFQNEAQLEKSRLLSDRFSAERPKGSFSTLEIQRTEQGDSAMYLCASSLKREDWSYNEQFFGPGTRLTVL.

V is TRBV6-5 and J is TRBJ2-2, with a tentative D call TRBD2 (5 bases). The germline gives CDR1 MNHEY, CDR2 SVGAGI. The CDR3 contains 14 residues. V shed 8 bases and J shed 0 bases, with 10 bases lying between them. The CDR3 region has the DNA TGTGCCAGCGGGTCAGCGGCGAACACCGGGGAGCTGTTTTTT. This translates into CASGSAANTGELFF.

J is TRBJ2-7 and V is TRBV27, with no clear D. Germline V gene lookup returns CDR1 MNHEY and CDR2 SMNVEV (reference sequence). This CDR3 has 14 residues. V was clipped by 6 bases and J by 0 bases, with 12 bases between them. The CDR3 reads CASRRALSSYEQYF. As DNA, the CDR3 is TGTGCCAGCAGGAGAGCTTTAAGCTCCTACGAGCAGTACTTC.

The rearrangement links TRBV4-3 to TRBJ2-7, with D possibly TRBD1 on 6 matching bases. This CDR3 is 16 amino acids long. V lost 2 bases to trimming and J lost 6 bases, with 20 bases between them. Germline values: CDR1 LGHNA, CDR2 YSLEER. In nucleotides, the CDR3 is TGCGCCAGCAGCCAAACCCGGGACAAGCTCCCTTCCGAGCAGTACTTC. Protein sequence: CASSQTRDKLPSEQYF.